Presented here are 3 T cell receptor beta chains from one specimen sequenced in a study of T cell changes during pregnancy in multiple sclerosis. Profiled with immunoSEQ multiplex PCR; TCRdb holds only in-frame clones, not every one. The sample has roughly 41,000 clones, approximately 90% seen once. Specimen: CD4+ T cells from peripheral blood mononuclear cells, collected in the first trimester of pregnancy. The receptor set was obtained from a female donor with multiple sclerosis, enrolled in a pregnancy study.

The J gene is TRBJ2-1, the V gene TRBV5-1; D is undetermined. Germline values: CDR1 SGHRS, CDR2 YFSETQ. Trimming took 1 base from V and 4 from J, leaving 12 bases between them. The CDR3 totals 15 residues. In nucleotides, the CDR3 is TGCGCCAGCAGCTTGACAGTTCTTGGATACAATGAGCAGTTCTTC. This translates into CASSLTVLGYNEQFF.

The J gene is TRBJ2-1, the V gene TRBV7-9; 11 bases are a match to TRBD2. The CDR3 extends over 16 amino acids. Germline CDR1 reads SEHNR; CDR2 reads FQNEAQ (reference sequence). V was pared by 2 bases and J by 4 bases, with 4 bases of the junction left unmatched. This CDR3 reads CASSLSPSGRYNEQFF. The CDR3 DNA follows: TGTGCCAGCAGCTTAAGCCCTAGCGGGAGGTACAATGAGCAGTTCTTC.

CDR3 sequence reads: CASSVATGGANVLTF. CDR3 in DNA: TGTGCCAGCAGCGTAGCGACAGGTGGGGCCAACGTCCTGACTTTC. The chain joins TRBV9 to TRBJ2-6, with D perhaps matching TRBD1 (6 bases). Looked up from germline, CDR1 is SGDLS and CDR2 is YYNGEE. The CDR3 extends over 15 amino acids. V gave up 0 bases and J gave up 3 bases, with 7 bases separating them.